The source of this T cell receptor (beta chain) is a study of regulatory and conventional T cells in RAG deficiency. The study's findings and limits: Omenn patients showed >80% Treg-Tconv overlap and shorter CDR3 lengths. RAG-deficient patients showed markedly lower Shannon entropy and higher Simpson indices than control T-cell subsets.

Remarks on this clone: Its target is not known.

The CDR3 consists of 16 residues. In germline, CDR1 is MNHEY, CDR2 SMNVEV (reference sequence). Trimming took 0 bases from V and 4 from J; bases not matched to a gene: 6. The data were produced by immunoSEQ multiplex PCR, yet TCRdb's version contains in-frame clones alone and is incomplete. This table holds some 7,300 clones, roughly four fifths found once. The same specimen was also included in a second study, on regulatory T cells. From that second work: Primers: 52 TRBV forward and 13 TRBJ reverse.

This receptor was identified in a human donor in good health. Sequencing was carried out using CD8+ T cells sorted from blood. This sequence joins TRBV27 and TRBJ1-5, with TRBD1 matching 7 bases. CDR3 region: CASSLSGTVGNQPQHF. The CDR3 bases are TGTGCCAGCAGTTTATCCGGGACAGTGGGGAATCAGCCCCAGCATTTT.